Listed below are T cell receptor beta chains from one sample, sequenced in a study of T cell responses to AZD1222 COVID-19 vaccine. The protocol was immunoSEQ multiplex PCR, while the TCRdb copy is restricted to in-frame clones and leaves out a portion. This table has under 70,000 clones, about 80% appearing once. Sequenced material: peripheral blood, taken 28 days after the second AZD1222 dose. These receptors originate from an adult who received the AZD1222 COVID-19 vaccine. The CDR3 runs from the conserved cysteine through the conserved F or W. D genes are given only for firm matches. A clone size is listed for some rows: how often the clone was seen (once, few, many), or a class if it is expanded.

CDR3 DNA: TGCGCCAGCAGCCAAGGGTTGGGCAATCAGCCCCAGCATTTT; CDR3 protein: CASSQGLGNQPQHF; J gene: TRBJ1-5; clone size: -; D gene: -; V gene: TRBV4-1; CDR3 length: 14
CDR3 DNA: TGTGCCAGCAGTAAACGGGACAGGGGGTCTACTGAAGCTTTCTTT; CDR3 protein: CASSKRDRGSTEAFF; J gene: TRBJ1-1; clone size: -; D gene: TRBD1; V gene: TRBV6-6; CDR3 length: 15
CDR3 DNA: TGTGCCAGCAGCTCCAACGACCCCGCGGTGGGGGGCTACACCTTC; CDR3 protein: CASSSNDPAVGGYTF; J gene: TRBJ1-2; clone size: -; D gene: -; V gene: TRBV7-2; CDR3 length: 15
CDR3 DNA: TGTGCCAGCAGCCATTTGTGGGACACTGAAGCTTTCTTT; CDR3 protein: CASSHLWDTEAFF; J gene: TRBJ1-1; clone size: -; D gene: -; V gene: TRBV7-8; CDR3 length: 13
CDR3 DNA: TGTGCCAGCAGTTTACAGGTGGGAGATACGCAGTATTTT; CDR3 protein: CASSLQVGDTQYF; J gene: TRBJ2-3; clone size: -; D gene: -; V gene: TRBV28; CDR3 length: 13
CDR3 DNA: TGTGCCAGCAGGACCTTAGAGAACTCCTACGAGCAGTACTTC; CDR3 protein: CASRTLENSYEQYF; J gene: TRBJ2-7; clone size: -; D gene: -; V gene: TRBV6-5; CDR3 length: 14
CDR3 DNA: TGTGCCAGCGGGAGTGGCTCCTACAATGAGCAGTTCTTC; CDR3 protein: CASGSGSYNEQFF; J gene: TRBJ2-1; clone size: -; D gene: -; V gene: TRBV2; CDR3 length: 13
CDR3 DNA: TGTGCCACCAGCAGGGCCGGACAGGGGGCTCCCGAGCAGTACTTC; CDR3 protein: CATSRAGQGAPEQYF; J gene: TRBJ2-7; clone size: medium-sized; D gene: TRBD1; V gene: TRBV15; CDR3 length: 15
CDR3 DNA: TGTGCCAGCAGTTTGGGGGGGGACACTGAAGCTTTCTTT; CDR3 protein: CASSLGGDTEAFF; J gene: TRBJ1-1; clone size: -; D gene: -; V gene: TRBV12-3/TRBV12-4; CDR3 length: 13
CDR3 DNA: TGTGCCAGCAGTTTTATGCTAGCGGCCAATTTCAAGAATGAGCAGTTCTTC; CDR3 protein: CASSFMLAANFKNEQFF; J gene: TRBJ2-1; clone size: -; D gene: TRBD2; V gene: TRBV28; CDR3 length: 17
CDR3 DNA: TGTGCCAGCAGTAACCTCGACACCTATGGCTACACCTTC; CDR3 protein: CASSNLDTYGYTF; J gene: TRBJ1-2; clone size: -; D gene: -; V gene: TRBV28; CDR3 length: 13